The 30 T cell receptor beta chains listed next were all sequenced from one sample in a study of glioma-infiltrating T cells. TCR alpha and beta CDR3 regions were amplified from RNA using iRepertoire nested multiplex PCR. MiXCR was run by TCRdb on the multiplex PCR reads, yielding one entry per CDR3 protein. The sample shows some 190,000 distinct CDR3 sequences, more than 25% of them seen only once. Sequencing used glioma tissue, nonneoplastic brain tissue, or PBMCs (not recorded which). These receptors all come from a human donor with low-grade glioma or glioblastoma, undergoing nonglioma brain surgery, or in good health (not recorded which).

This clonotype was seen repeatedly, ten times or more. The rearrangement joins TRBV9 to TRBJ1-6; the D is unclear. The V end lost 0 bases, the J end lost 7 bases, and 8 bases lay between the germline ends. Germline assignment: CDR1 SGDLS and CDR2 YYNGEE. This CDR3 comprises 14 residues. DNA of the CDR3: TGTGCCAGCAGCGTAGAGGGTGTGAATTCACCCCTCCACTTT. It codes for CASSVEGVNSPLHF.

This clonotype was seen at least ten times. The chain combines TRBV6-2 or TRBV6-3 with TRBJ2-7; 8 bases map to TRBD1. Germline V gene sequence: CDR1 MNHEY, CDR2 SVGEGT. Unmatched junction bases numbered 6, after V lost 2 bases and J lost 6 bases. This CDR3 has 14 residues. The CDR3 loop is CASSYPGQGGEQYF. For the CDR3, the DNA is TGTGCCAGCAGTTACCCCGGACAGGGAGGCGAGCAGTACTTC.

This clonotype was seen a handful of times. This chain connects TRBV7-3 to TRBJ1-4; D is unclear. Trimming took off 8 bases at V and 3 bases at J, with 10 bases between the two ends. CDR1 SGHTA and CDR2 FQGTGA come from the germline V gene. The CDR3 covers 13 residues. The CDR3 nucleotides read TGTGCCAGCGCTATTTACTCTAATGAAAAACTGTTTTTT. Protein: CASAIYSNEKLFF.

Regarding this clonotype: A much larger clone lies a single base off, so this may be a read error. The V gene is TRBV11-2, the J gene TRBJ2-1; 9 positions match TRBD2. Per germline, CDR1 SGHAT and CDR2 FQNNGV. The CDR3 is made up of 14 amino acids. Trimming removed 8 bases from V and 6 bases from J; junction bases left unmatched: 8. CDR3 sequence reads: CASSPSGIVNEQFF. CDR3 in DNA: TGTGCCAGCTCCCCTAGCGGGATTGTCAATGAGCAGTTCTTC. The variable domain in full, with the rest retrieved from reference TRBV11-2 and TRBJ2-1, is EAGVAQSPRYKIIEKRQSVAFWCNPISGHATLYWYQQILGQGPKLLIQFQNNGVVDDSQLPKDRFSAERLKGVDSTLKIQPAKLEDSAVYLCASSPSGIVNEQFFGPGTRLTVL.

The sample holds many counts of this clonotype. CDR3 nucleotides: TGCGCCAGCAGCCAAGATCGTGGGCAGTCGGACTATGGCTACACCTTC. Translating it yields CASSQDRGQSDYGYTF. The chain employs TRBV4-1 and TRBJ1-2; D is unclear. Trimming cost V 0 bases and J 3 bases, with 14 bases left between them. CDR3 length: 16 residues. Germline V CDR1 and CDR2: MGHRA, YSYEKL.

As to this clonotype: A much larger clone differs from this one at a single base, so this may be a read error. The V call is TRBV12-5, the J call TRBJ2-3; D not resolved. The J call is uncertain, as TRBJ1-5 better fits the DNA end. The CDR3 sequence is 13 residues long. Per the germline V gene, CDR1 is LGHNT and CDR2 is FRNRAP. Here the CDR3 DNA reads TGTGCTAGTGGTTACGGTCAGGTGGATACGCAGCATTTT. Protein sequence: CASGYGQVDTQHF.

As regards this clonotype: A much larger clone differs by one base, so this may be a read error. The V and J genes are TRBV7-9 and TRBJ2-3; no clear D gene. This CDR3 has 12 residues. Germline V gene lookup returns CDR1 SEHNR and CDR2 FQNEAQ (reference sequence). CDR3 sequence (DNA): TGTGCCAGCAGCACCCGCACAGATACGCGGTATTTT. Its protein product is CASSTRTDTRYF.

For this clonotype: The junction departs from germline at one end; a sequencing error may be responsible. This CDR3 is CVSSGQGDTDTQYF. Written as DNA, the CDR3 is TGTGTCAGCAGTGGACAGGGGGACACAGATACGCAGTATTTT. The chain joins TRBV27 to TRBJ2-3, with TRBD1 matching 10 bases. The V gene's germline CDR1 is MNHEY and CDR2 SMNVEV (reference sequence). There are 14 residues in the CDR3.

The CDR3 coding sequence is TGCAGTGTTCTGGGACAGGGAGCGAACACTGAAGCTTTCTTT. Protein sequence: CSVLGQGANTEAFF. The V call is TRBV20-1, the J call TRBJ1-1; 9 bases are shared with TRBD1. The CDR3 runs to 14 residues. CDR1 DFQATT and CDR2 SNEGSKA come from the germline V gene (reference sequence). V lost 7 bases, J lost 1 base, and 7 bases stayed unmatched.

The gene calls are TRBV19 and TRBJ2-2, with TRBD2 identical over 7 bases. The CDR3 has 14 residues. Trimming removed 11 bases from V and 1 base from J; junction bases left unmatched: 7. Germline assignment: CDR1 LNHDA and CDR2 SQIVND (reference sequence). Here the CDR3 reads CAGSRTRNTGELFF. CDR3 bases: TGTGCCGGGTCTCGGACTAGGAACACCGGGGAGCTGTTTTTT. Looking up the rest from reference TRBV19 and TRBJ2-2 gives the full variable domain: DGGITQSPKYLFRKEGQNVTLSCEQNLNHDAMYWYRQDPGQGLRLIYYSQIVNDFQKGDIAEGYSVSREKKESFPLTVTSAQKNPTAFYLCAGSRTRNTGELFFGEGSRLTVL.

This clonotype was detected ten times or more. This CDR3 is CASSLYRKDEQYF. Here the CDR3 DNA reads TGTGCCAGCAGCTTATATAGGAAGGACGAGCAGTACTTC. The J gene is TRBJ2-7, the V gene TRBV7-6, with D uncertain. Trimming pared 2 bases from V and 5 bases from J, leaving 10 bases between. The CDR3 totals 13 residues. Per the germline V gene, CDR1 is SGHVS and CDR2 is FNYEAQ.

Only a few counts were recorded for this clonotype. The genes are TRBV12-3 or TRBV12-4 and TRBJ2-7; the D gene is possibly TRBD2 (6 bases). The CDR3 spans 14 residues. Trimming pared 4 bases from V and 1 base from J, leaving 11 bases between. In DNA, the CDR3 is TGTGCCAGCAGTTCGGGACTCCTGTCCTACGAGCAGTACTTC. It translates to CASSSGLLSYEQYF.

The chain joins TRBV9 to TRBJ1-3; D may be TRBD1 (6 bases). The V end was cut by 0 bases, the J end by 4 bases, with 17 bases between. CDR1 SGDLS and CDR2 YYNGEE come from the germline V gene. CDR3 length equals 17 residues. As DNA, the CDR3 is TGTGCCAGCAGCGTAGTCCCGGACAGCCCGCAGGGAAACACCATATATTTT. Translation gives CASSVVPDSPQGNTIYF.

The chain has TRBV3-1 and TRBJ2-7, with unresolved D. The CDR3 is made up of 12 amino acids. V dropped 0 bases and J dropped 3 bases, with 3 bases sitting between them. Germline V gene lookup returns CDR1 LGHDT and CDR2 YNNKEL (reference sequence). The CDR3 is CASSQEIYEQYF. The CDR3 bases are TGTGCCAGCAGCCAAGAGATCTACGAGCAGTACTTC.

This chain joins TRBV5-1 and TRBJ2-6, with 12 nucleotides matching TRBD1. Germline V lookup: CDR1 SGHRS, CDR2 YFSETQ. The CDR3 extends over 16 amino acids. Losses at the gene ends were 5 bases for V and 4 bases for J; bases not matched to a gene: 4. CDR3 bases: TGCGCCAGCAGGGGACAGGGGGCGCGAGGGGCCAACGTCCTGACTTTC. Translated, it gives CASRGQGARGANVLTF.

Many counts were recorded for this clonotype. This sequence joins TRBV27 and TRBJ2-1, with D possibly called TRBD1 or TRBD2 (5 bases each). In germline, CDR1 is MNHEY, CDR2 SMNVEV (reference sequence). This CDR3 region has 15 residues. V shed 3 bases and J shed 6 bases, with 15 bases lying between them. The CDR3 region has the DNA TGTGCCAGCAGTTTCTACCTCGGGACCGCCAATGAGCAGTTCTTC. It specifies CASSFYLGTANEQFF.

With respect to this clonotype: One end of the junction varies from germline; a read error may be responsible. The V gene is TRBV28, the J gene TRBJ2-7, with TRBD1 identical over 11 bases. Germline V gene sequence: CDR1 MDHEN, CDR2 SYDVKM. This CDR3 region has 15 residues. The CDR3 loop reads CDSSYWDRGYNEQYF. The CDR3, as DNA: TGTGACAGCAGTTACTGGGACAGGGGGTACAATGAGCAGTACTTC.

The CDR3 spells CASSSILTGNTEAFF. The CDR3 DNA is TGTGCCAGCAGCTCCATATTAACAGGGAACACTGAAGCTTTCTTT. V gene TRBV9 combines with J gene TRBJ1-1; possible D gene TRBD1, 5 bases. V lost 4 bases and J lost 1, with 14 bases in between. The length of the CDR3 is 15 residues. From germline, CDR1 is SGDLS and CDR2 YYNGEE.

For this clonotype: The junction and the germline gene differ at one end; a read error may be behind it. The chain carries TRBV28 and TRBJ2-7; D is possibly TRBD2 (5 bases). This CDR3 is 13 amino acids long. Germline V gene sequence: CDR1 MDHEN, CDR2 SYDVKM. CDR3 nucleotides: TGTGCCAGCAGTTCCCGGAGCGAGGGCGAGCAGTATTTC. Protein sequence: CASSSRSEGEQYF. The entire variable domain, with the rest obtained from reference TRBV28 and TRBJ2-7, is as follows: DVKVTQSSRYLVKRTGEKVFLECVQDMDHENMFWYRQDPGLGLRLIYFSYDVKMKEKGDIPEGYSVSREKKERFSLILESASTNQTSMYLCASSSRSEGEQYFGPGTRLTVT.

Note on this clonotype: A much larger clone differs from this one at a single base, so this may be a read error. The CDR3 is CASSWTGISYNEQYF. The CDR3 DNA reads as TGTGCCAGCAGCTGGACAGGGATCTCCTACAATGAGCAGTACTTC. This chain links TRBV5-5 with TRBJ2-7, with 8 positions matching TRBD1. Germline V gene lookup returns CDR1 SGHKS and CDR2 YYEKEE (reference sequence). V lost 3 bases, J lost 7 bases, and 12 bases stayed unmatched. The CDR3 consists of 15 residues.

CDR3 residues: CASSLAVRLADYNEQFF. Written as DNA, the CDR3 is TGTGCCAGCAGCTTGGCGGTGAGGCTAGCGGATTACAATGAGCAGTTCTTC. The chain is built from TRBV7-9 and TRBJ2-1, with 7 bases aligning to TRBD2. The J segment lost 4 bases and the V segment lost 3 bases, leaving 12 bases of the junction unmatched. Germline V gene data show CDR1 as SEHNR and CDR2 as FQNEAQ (reference sequence). The CDR3 has 17 residues.

Details on this clonotype: A junction end diverges from the germline sequence, so it may reflect a read error. The V call is TRBV7-9, the J call TRBJ1-5; D is unclear. The CDR3 is 14 residues long. Germline-derived CDR1 and CDR2 are SEHNR and FQNEAQ (reference sequence). CDR3 region: CARSQAGKNQPQNF. CDR3 bases: TGTGCCAGGAGCCAAGCTGGGAAAAATCAGCCCCAGAATTTT.

This clonotype was seen many times. The V and J genes are TRBV2 and TRBJ2-5; D is perhaps TRBD2 (6 bases). The CDR3 loop spans 12 amino acids. V shed 5 bases and J shed 10 bases, with 14 bases lying between them. Looked up from germline, CDR1 is SNHLY and CDR2 is FYNNEI. CDR3 sequence reads: CASSRERRDQYF. CDR3 bases: TGTGCCAGCAGTAGAGAGAGGCGGGACCAGTACTTC.

The table lists this clonotype with a few counts. The chain recombines TRBV30 with TRBJ2-1; D not resolved. The length of the CDR3 is 15 residues. Trimming removed 4 bases at V and 6 bases at J, with 19 bases between. In germline, CDR1 is GTSNPN, CDR2 SVGIG (reference sequence). CDR3 loop: CAWIGGSMRFNEQFF. The DNA of the CDR3 is TGTGCCTGGATAGGCGGTAGTATGAGGTTCAATGAGCAGTTCTTC.

Comments on this clonotype: This may come from a read error, since a much larger clone is one base off. J is TRBJ2-3 and V is TRBV7-3; D is uncertain. The CDR3 loop spans 15 amino acids. CDR1 SGHTA and CDR2 FQGTGA come from the germline V gene. The V end was cut by 1 base, the J end by 9 bases, with 17 bases between. The CDR3 bases are TGTGCCAGCAGCTTAAGCCCCCGCGGCGGAGAAACGCAGTATTTT. Translated: CASSLSPRGGETQYF.

This clonotype showed up many times. V gene TRBV28 combines with J gene TRBJ2-7, with D tentatively TRBD2 (6 bases). The ends were cut back, 1 base at V and 3 bases at J, with 16 bases in the middle. The CDR3 runs to 16 residues. The germline V gene encodes CDR1 MDHEN and CDR2 SYDVKM. This CDR3 reads CASSLYGVHSGYEQYF. CDR3 nucleotide sequence: TGTGCCAGCAGTTTATACGGGGTCCATAGCGGCTACGAGCAGTACTTC.

This clonotype was seen repeatedly, ten times or more. The chain links TRBV20-1 to TRBJ2-7, with 8 bases matching TRBD2. The CDR3 spans 13 residues. Germline CDR1 is DFQATT and CDR2 is SNEGSKA (reference sequence). The junction had 10 bases not matched to a gene; V was cut back by 6 bases and J by 6 bases. The CDR3 nucleotides read TGCAGTGCCGTGCTGCGTCTAGCGGGCGAGCAGTACTTC. This encodes CSAVLRLAGEQYF.

In this sample, this clonotype turned up many times. The chain recombines TRBV18 with TRBJ2-1, with D unresolved. The CDR3 consists of 14 residues. The V end lost 3 bases, the J end lost 6 bases, and 12 bases lay between the germline ends. CDR1 is KGHSH, CDR2 LQKENI, per germline. CDR3 coding DNA: TGTGCCAGCTCACCCTTGCCCCGGCCCAATGAGCAGTTCTTC. This translates into CASSPLPRPNEQFF.

This clonotype was seen at least ten times. This sequence joins TRBV12-3 or TRBV12-4 and TRBJ2-7; a possible D gene is TRBD1 (8 bases). This CDR3 has 13 amino acids. Trimming pared 6 bases from V and 6 bases from J, leaving 15 bases between. The CDR3 region has the DNA TGTGCCAGCAGGAGGACAGGGAGGGCCGAGCAGTACTTC. Translating gives CASRRTGRAEQYF.

As for this clonotype: No conserved phenylalanine or tryptophan ends this CDR3, so it is likely a read error. This chain joins TRBV3-1 and TRBJ2-1; 9 bases align to TRBD2. J lost 6 bases, V lost 7 bases, and 10 bases had no gene match. Per the germline V gene, CDR1 is LGHDT and CDR2 is YNNKEL (reference sequence). This CDR3 region has 15 residues. CDR3 region: CASNNLAGGPNEQFL. The CDR3 DNA reads TGTGCCAGCAACAACCTGGCGGGAGGGCCCAATGAGCAGTTCCTC.